A single sample gave rise to the 26 T cell receptor beta chains below, sequenced in a study of blood T cell repertoires in COVID-19. Assay used: immunoSEQ multiplex PCR; TCRdb lists only in-frame clones, some missing. The sample has roughly 380,000 clones, 81% seen once; the top ten hold around 1.1%. Material: peripheral blood. The source of these receptors is a human donor with acute or convalescent COVID-19. The donor label of this sample is uncertain.

The V and J genes are TRBV6-6 and TRBJ1-2; D unresolved. Germline CDR1 reads MNHNY; CDR2 reads SVGAGI (reference sequence). V lost 2 bases and J 2 bases, leaving 9 bases between the germline ends. The CDR3 length is 14 residues. This chain's CDR3 is CASSYEGGNYGYTF. The CDR3 DNA reads as TGTGCCAGCAGTTACGAGGGAGGGAACTATGGCTACACCTTC.

This clone came up many times. The chain has TRBV5-4 and TRBJ2-1; the match to TRBD1 covers 8 bases. There are 14 residues in the CDR3. V lost 2 bases and J lost 4; bases outside the gene matches: 2. CDR1 SGHNT and CDR2 YYREEE come from the germline V gene (reference sequence). CDR3 loop: CASSLGQGYNEQFF. CDR3 coding DNA: TGTGCCAGCAGCTTAGGACAGGGATACAATGAGCAGTTCTTC.

This chain joins TRBV18 and TRBJ1-2; D possibly corresponds to TRBD1 (5 bases). Trimming pared 5 bases from V and 0 bases from J, leaving 13 bases between. Germline V lookup: CDR1 KGHSH, CDR2 LQKENI. The CDR3 is 15 amino acids. CDR3 coding DNA: TGTGCCAGCTCATCTCTGGGGGGAGCTAACTATGGCTACACCTTC. Amino acid sequence: CASSSLGGANYGYTF.

The genes are TRBV28 and TRBJ2-5, with 8 bases fitting TRBD1. The length of the CDR3 is 12 residues. The V and J ends lost 7 bases and 5 bases, in that order; junction bases with no gene match: 3. Per germline, CDR1 MDHEN and CDR2 SYDVKM. Here the CDR3 reads CASTTGVETQYF. The CDR3 DNA is TGTGCCAGCACGACAGGGGTCGAGACCCAGTACTTC.

This chain links TRBV24-1 with TRBJ1-5, with 7 bases identical to TRBD1. The V segment lost 0 bases and the J segment 3 bases; nucleotides outside the gene matches: 7. The germline V gene encodes CDR1 KGHDR and CDR2 SFDVKD. The CDR3 has 17 amino acids. CDR3 residues: CATSDLWIGQANQPQHF. The CDR3 DNA is TGTGCCACCAGTGATTTGTGGATCGGACAGGCCAATCAGCCCCAGCATTTT.

This clone was detected only once. V usage is TRBV5-4 and J usage is TRBJ2-7, with 7 bases aligning to TRBD1. Germline values: CDR1 SGHNT, CDR2 YYREEE (reference sequence). This CDR3 region has 14 residues. Trimming removed 5 bases from V and 2 bases from J; junction bases left unmatched: 7. The CDR3 nucleotides read TGTGCCAGCAGTAACCGGGACAGCCCCTACGAGCAGTACTTC. Protein sequence: CASSNRDSPYEQYF.

This clone showed up just a few times. This chain joins TRBV18 and TRBJ2-7; tentatively, D is TRBD2 (6 bases). Per germline, CDR1 KGHSH and CDR2 LQKENI. V was pared by 5 bases and J by 2 bases, with 22 bases between. The CDR3 runs 17 residues. The CDR3 DNA reads TGTGCCAGCTCAACTCGTGGCGGGGAGACTTCTCCCTACGAGCAGTACTTC. This translates into CASSTRGGETSPYEQYF. Based on the CDR3 plus reference TRBV18 and TRBJ2-7, the full variable domain is NAGVMQNPRHLVRRRGQEARLRCSPMKGHSHVYWYRQLPEEGLKFMVYLQKENIIDESGMPKERFSAEFPKEGPSILRIQQVVRGDSAAYFCASSTRGGETSPYEQYFGPGTRLTVT.

This clone was seen a single time. The chain has TRBV4-2 and TRBJ1-2; D is perhaps TRBD1 (6 bases). V was clipped by 0 bases and J by 5 bases, with 16 bases between them. The CDR3 sequence is 16 residues long. Germline CDR1 reads LGHNA; CDR2 reads YNFKEQ. CDR3 in DNA: TGTGCCAGCAGCCAAGATATCCGACAGGTGGGGTATGGCTACACCTTC. Its translation is CASSQDIRQVGYGYTF.

V and J are TRBV6-5 and TRBJ2-7; TRBD1 matches 10 bases. The trim removed 6 bases at V and 5 bases at J, leaving 10 bases unmatched. Germline V gene lookup returns CDR1 MNHEY and CDR2 SVGAGI. The CDR3 loop spans 15 amino acids. This CDR3 reads CASRDGGQGLHEQYF. The CDR3 coding sequence is TGTGCCAGCAGGGACGGGGGACAGGGGCTTCACGAGCAGTACTTC.

The V and J genes are TRBV2 and TRBJ2-5, with a tentative D call TRBD2 (7 bases). Looked up from germline, CDR1 is SNHLY and CDR2 is FYNNEI. V was cut by 0 bases and J by 3 bases, with 17 bases left in between. The CDR3 spans 17 residues. CDR3 DNA sequence: TGTGCCAGCAGTGAAGCAAAAGGGGGGGTTTTTAAAGAGACCCAGTACTTC. Translating gives CASSEAKGGVFKETQYF.

The sample holds a few counts of this clone. Other DNA variants within this sample encode the same CDR3. The CDR3 DNA is TGTGCCAGCAGCTTAGTAGGGGCCGAGCAGTACTTC. This encodes CASSLVGAEQYF. The chain combines TRBV7-6 with TRBJ2-7; possible D gene TRBD1, 5 bases. Trimming shortened V by 1 base and J by 6 bases, and 7 bases separated the two germline ends. The length of the CDR3 is 12 residues. CDR1 and CDR2 (germline): SGHVS, FNYEAQ.

The chain has TRBV3-1 (or the pseudogene TRBV3-2) and TRBJ2-5; 10 nucleotides agree with TRBD2. Germline loops: CDR1 LGHDT, CDR2 YNNKEL (reference sequence). CDR3 length: 13 residues. With 3 bases clipped from V and 13 bases from J, the junction kept 8 bases outside the gene matches. The CDR3, as DNA: TGTGCCAGCAGCCAGTCACTAGCGGGAATGTCGTACTTC. Amino acid sequence: CASSQSLAGMSYF.

The chain has TRBV18 and TRBJ2-1; no clear D gene. Germline lookup yields CDR1 KGHSH and CDR2 LQKENI. The CDR3 covers 13 residues. The V and J ends lost 2 bases and 4 bases respectively, with 6 bases between them. CDR3 loop: CASSPNSYNEQFF. The DNA for the CDR3 is TGTGCCAGCTCACCAAATTCATACAATGAGCAGTTCTTC.

This sequence joins TRBV5-1 and TRBJ1-2; D is ambiguous. The germline V gene has CDR1 SGHRS and CDR2 YFSETQ. This CDR3 contains 14 residues. The V end lost 0 bases, the J end lost 1 base, and 7 bases lay between the germline ends. In nucleotides, the CDR3 is TGCGCCAGCAGCTTGGACACCCTTAACTATGGCTACACCTTC. Its translation: CASSLDTLNYGYTF.

The chain couples TRBV29-1 to TRBJ2-3, with TRBD1 as a possible D gene (6 bases). The germline V and J ends were trimmed by 1 base and 3 bases, with 14 bases remaining between them. The CDR3 covers 15 residues. Germline V gives CDR1 SQVTM, CDR2 ANQGSEA. The CDR3 here is CSVEGGRGETDTQYF. The CDR3 nucleotides read TGCAGCGTTGAAGGGGGCAGGGGAGAAACAGATACGCAGTATTTT.

The chain has TRBV3-1 (or the pseudogene TRBV3-2) and TRBJ1-1, with 9 positions matching TRBD1. Per the germline V gene, CDR1 is LGHDT and CDR2 is YNNKEL (reference sequence). The CDR3 length is 15 residues. The junction had 9 bases not matched to a gene; V was cut back by 0 bases and J by 10 bases. This CDR3 reads CASSQEGTGLLRAFF. The CDR3 region has the DNA TGTGCCAGCAGCCAAGAAGGGACAGGGCTCCTACGAGCTTTCTTT.

The V call is TRBV6-6, the J call TRBJ2-2; 7 nucleotides align to TRBD1. Germline values: CDR1 MNHNY, CDR2 SVGAGI (reference sequence). The CDR3 has 16 residues. The V gene end was trimmed by 6 bases and the J gene end by 6 bases; junction bases not matched to a gene: 13. This CDR3 is CASSYTSYRGAGELFF. CDR3 DNA sequence: TGTGCCAGCAGCTACACCTCCTACAGGGGAGCCGGGGAGCTGTTTTTT.

The gene calls are TRBV5-1 and TRBJ1-1, with no clear D. There are 13 residues in the CDR3. The germline gives CDR1 SGHRS, CDR2 YFSETQ. V lost 7 bases to trimming and J lost 6 bases, with 16 bases between them. CDR3 sequence (DNA): TGCGCCAGCTACGGGAACGTGGCATCTGAAGCTTTCTTT. This gives the protein CASYGNVASEAFF. Complete variable domain (other parts from reference TRBV5-1 and TRBJ1-1): KAGVTQTPRYLIKTRGQQVTLSCSPISGHRSVSWYQQTPGQGLQFLFEYFSETQRNKGNFPGRFSGRQFSNSRSEMNVSTLELGDSALYLCASYGNVASEAFFGQGTRLTVV.

This chain links TRBV18 with TRBJ1-3, with a tentative D call TRBD1 (5 bases). CDR3 length equals 18 residues. Germline CDR1 KGHSH, CDR2 LQKENI. The V end lost 2 bases, the J end lost 0 bases, and 17 bases lay between the germline ends. DNA of the CDR3: TGTGCCAGCTCACCAAGAGGATCGGGGGACCTCTCTGGAAACACCATATATTTT. This encodes CASSPRGSGDLSGNTIYF.

J is TRBJ1-1 and V is TRBV2; D is unclear. V was cut by 8 bases and J by 0 bases, with 13 bases left in between. Germline V gene lookup returns CDR1 SNHLY and CDR2 FYNNEI. There are 14 residues in the CDR3. This CDR3 is CASSRQRMNTEAFF. The CDR3 DNA reads TGTGCCAGCTCGAGACAACGCATGAACACTGAAGCTTTCTTT.

The gene calls are TRBV5-1 and TRBJ2-7; tentative D call: TRBD1 (5 bases). Germline values: CDR1 SGHRS, CDR2 YFSETQ. The CDR3 length is 13 residues. The V and J ends lost 0 bases and 4 bases respectively, with 8 bases between them. Written as DNA, the CDR3 is TGCGCCAGCAGCTTGGACAGGCCTTACGAGCAGTACTTC. Translated: CASSLDRPYEQYF.

This clone has only one observation. The genes are TRBV6-5 and TRBJ2-5; 9 bases fit TRBD1. V lost 8 bases and J lost 4; bases outside the gene matches: 2. The CDR3 sequence is 12 residues long. Germline V gene sequence: CDR1 MNHEY, CDR2 SVGAGI. The CDR3 region has the DNA TGTGCCAGCGGGACAGGGAGAGAGACCCAGTACTTC. Its protein product is CASGTGRETQYF.

The chain couples TRBV28 to TRBJ2-3, with 7 nucleotides matching TRBD1. The CDR3 covers 15 residues. Germline loops: CDR1 MDHEN, CDR2 SYDVKM. J was trimmed by 5 bases and V by 6 bases; bases with no gene match: 11. DNA for the CDR3: TGTGCCAGCAGACCGTGGACAGGAAAGCGAGATACGCAGTATTTT. It is translated as CASRPWTGKRDTQYF. Full variable domain (outside the CDR3, taken from reference TRBV28 and TRBJ2-3): DVKVTQSSRYLVKRTGEKVFLECVQDMDHENMFWYRQDPGLGLRLIYFSYDVKMKEKGDIPEGYSVSREKKERFSLILESASTNQTSMYLCASRPWTGKRDTQYFGPGTRLTVL.

This chain joins TRBV27 and TRBJ2-1; the D is unclear. CDR3 size: 12 residues. Germline-derived CDR1 and CDR2 are MNHEY and SMNVEV (reference sequence). Trimming shortened V by 3 bases and J by 8 bases, and 8 bases separated the two germline ends. The CDR3 spells CASSFLYDEQFF. The CDR3 bases are TGTGCCAGCAGTTTTCTTTATGATGAGCAGTTCTTC.

This clone was counted a few times. The chain has TRBV11-2 and TRBJ2-2, with unresolved D. Trimming pared 6 bases from V and 1 base from J, leaving 9 bases between. This CDR3 region has 14 residues. The germline gives CDR1 SGHAT, CDR2 FQNNGV. As DNA, the CDR3 is TGTGCCAGCAGAGGCCCAGGGAACACCGGGGAGCTGTTTTTT. Translated, it gives CASRGPGNTGELFF.

The rearrangement joins TRBV11-2 to TRBJ1-2, with D perhaps TRBD1 (6 bases). CDR1 and CDR2 (germline): SGHAT, FQNNGV. CDR3 length equals 13 residues. Between the trimmed V and J ends, which lost 3 bases and 5 bases, there was a span of 10 bases. DNA for the CDR3: TGTGCCAGCAGCTTTCGCAGGGGTTATGGCTACACCTTC. It encodes CASSFRRGYGYTF.